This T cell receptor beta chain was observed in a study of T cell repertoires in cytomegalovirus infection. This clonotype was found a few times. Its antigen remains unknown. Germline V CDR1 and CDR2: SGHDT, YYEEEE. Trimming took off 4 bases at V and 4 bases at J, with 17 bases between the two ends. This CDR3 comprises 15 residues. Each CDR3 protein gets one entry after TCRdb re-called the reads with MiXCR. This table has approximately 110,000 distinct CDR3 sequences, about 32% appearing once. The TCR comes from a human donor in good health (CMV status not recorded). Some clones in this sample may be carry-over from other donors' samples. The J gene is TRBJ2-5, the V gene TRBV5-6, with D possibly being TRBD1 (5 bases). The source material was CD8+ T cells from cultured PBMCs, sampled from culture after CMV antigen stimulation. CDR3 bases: TGTGCCAGCAGCCTGAACAGGTGGCTGTCAGAGACCCAGTACTTC. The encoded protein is CASSLNRWLSETQYF. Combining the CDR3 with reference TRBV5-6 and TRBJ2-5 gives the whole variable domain DAGVTQSPTHLIKTRGQQVTLRCSPKSGHDTVSWYQQALGQGPQFIFQYYEEEERQRGNFPDRFSGHQFPNYSSELNVNALLLGDSALYLCASSLNRWLSETQYFGPGTRLLVL.